This T cell receptor beta chain was sequenced for a study of cytomegalovirus exposure and HLA in healthy donors. Study-wide results and caveats: Later analysis identified several of the most significant clusters that appeared linked to common viral pathogens.

The PCR ran on 60 Vbeta and 13 Jbeta primers. Sequencing was performed with immunoSEQ multiplex PCR; in TCRdb, only in-frame clones are kept and a portion is missing. The sample consists of about 180,000 clones, 80% of them appearing once. With regard to this clone: No antigen is known for it.

The receptor was derived from a man aged 30 to 39 in good health and CMV-seronegative. The sample consisted of PBMCs.

CDR3 nucleotide sequence: TGTGCCAGCAGCTTAGTAGGGACAGGAAACTACGAGCAGTACTTC. The encoded protein is CASSLVGTGNYEQYF. This chain uses TRBV7-9 with TRBJ2-7, with 8 bases aligning to TRBD1. The CDR3 has 15 residues. V lost 1 base, J lost 3 bases, and 5 bases stayed unmatched. The V gene's germline CDR1 is SEHNR and CDR2 FQNEAQ (reference sequence). The entire variable domain, with the rest obtained from reference TRBV7-9 and TRBJ2-7, is as follows: DTGVSQNPRHKITKRGQNVTFRCDPISEHNRLYWYRQTLGQGPEFLTYFQNEAQLEKSRLLSDRFSAERPKGSFSTLEIQRTEQGDSAMYLCASSLVGTGNYEQYFGPGTRLTVT.